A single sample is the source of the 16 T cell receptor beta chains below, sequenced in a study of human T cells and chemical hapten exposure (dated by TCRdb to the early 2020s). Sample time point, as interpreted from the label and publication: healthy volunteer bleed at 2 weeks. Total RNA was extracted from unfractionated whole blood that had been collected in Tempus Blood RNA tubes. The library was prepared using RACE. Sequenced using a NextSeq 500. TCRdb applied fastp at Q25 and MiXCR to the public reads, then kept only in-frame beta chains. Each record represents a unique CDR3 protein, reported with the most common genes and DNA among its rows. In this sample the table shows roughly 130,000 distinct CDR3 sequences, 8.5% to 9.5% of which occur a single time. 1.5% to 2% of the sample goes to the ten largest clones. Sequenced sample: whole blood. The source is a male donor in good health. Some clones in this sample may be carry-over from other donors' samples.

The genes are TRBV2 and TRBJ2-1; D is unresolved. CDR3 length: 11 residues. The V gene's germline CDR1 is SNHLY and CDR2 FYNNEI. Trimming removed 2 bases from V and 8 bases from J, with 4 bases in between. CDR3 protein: CASSEFYEQFF. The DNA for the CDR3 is TGTGCCAGCAGTGAATTCTATGAGCAGTTCTTC.

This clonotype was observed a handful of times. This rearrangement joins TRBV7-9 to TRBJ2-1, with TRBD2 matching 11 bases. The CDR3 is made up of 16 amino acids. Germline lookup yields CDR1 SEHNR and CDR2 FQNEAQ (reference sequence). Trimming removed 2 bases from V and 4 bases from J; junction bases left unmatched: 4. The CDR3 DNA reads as TGTGCCAGCAGCTTAATGACTAGCGGGGTTTACAATGAGCAGTTCTTC. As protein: CASSLMTSGVYNEQFF.

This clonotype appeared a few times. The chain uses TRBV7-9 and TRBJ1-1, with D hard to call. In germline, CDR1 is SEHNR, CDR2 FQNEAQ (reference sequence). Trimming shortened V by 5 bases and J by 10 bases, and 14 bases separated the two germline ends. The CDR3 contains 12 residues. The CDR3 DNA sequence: TGTGCCAGCAGCCCCACCGACTCCACAGCTTTCTTT. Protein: CASSPTDSTAFF. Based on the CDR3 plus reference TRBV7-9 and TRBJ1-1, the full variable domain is DTGVSQNPRHKITKRGQNVTFRCDPISEHNRLYWYRQTLGQGPEFLTYFQNEAQLEKSRLLSDRFSAERPKGSFSTLEIQRTEQGDSAMYLCASSPTDSTAFFGQGTRLTVV.

Here the CDR3 reads CSARDPGLQTYEQYF. The CDR3 nucleotides are TGCAGTGCTAGAGATCCGGGACTCCAAACCTACGAGCAGTACTTC. This chain connects TRBV20-1 to TRBJ2-7, with D possibly matching TRBD2 (6 bases). The germline V gene has CDR1 DFQATT and CDR2 SNEGSKA (reference sequence). The CDR3 runs to 15 residues. V lost 0 bases to trimming and J lost 2 bases, with 14 bases between them.

CDR3 residues: CASSLSVGDTQYF. CDR3 nucleotides: TGTGCCAGCAGCTTAAGCGTGGGAGATACGCAGTATTTT. The chain is built from TRBV7-2 and TRBJ2-3; D is ambiguous. This CDR3 spans 13 amino acids. Trimming took off 2 bases at V and 5 bases at J, with 8 bases between the two ends. Per germline, CDR1 SGHTA and CDR2 FQGNSA.

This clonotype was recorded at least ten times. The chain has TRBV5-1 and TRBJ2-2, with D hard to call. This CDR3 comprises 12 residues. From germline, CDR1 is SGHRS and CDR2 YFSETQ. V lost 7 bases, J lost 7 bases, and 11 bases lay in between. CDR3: CASGLNGGELFF. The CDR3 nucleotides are TGCGCCAGCGGCCTAAACGGCGGGGAGCTGTTTTTT.

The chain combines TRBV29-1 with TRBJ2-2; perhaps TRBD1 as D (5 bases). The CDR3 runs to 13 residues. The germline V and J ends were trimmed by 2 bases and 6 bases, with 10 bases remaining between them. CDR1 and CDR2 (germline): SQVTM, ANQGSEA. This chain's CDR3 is CSVERGTPGELFF. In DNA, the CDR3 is TGCAGCGTTGAAAGGGGTACCCCCGGGGAGCTGTTTTTT.

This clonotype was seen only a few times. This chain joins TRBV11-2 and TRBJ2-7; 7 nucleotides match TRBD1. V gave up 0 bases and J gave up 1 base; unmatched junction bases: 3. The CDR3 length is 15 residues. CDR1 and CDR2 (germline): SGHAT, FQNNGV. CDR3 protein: CASSLEQGLSYEQYF. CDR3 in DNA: TGTGCCAGCAGCTTAGAACAGGGGTTGTCCTACGAGCAGTACTTC.

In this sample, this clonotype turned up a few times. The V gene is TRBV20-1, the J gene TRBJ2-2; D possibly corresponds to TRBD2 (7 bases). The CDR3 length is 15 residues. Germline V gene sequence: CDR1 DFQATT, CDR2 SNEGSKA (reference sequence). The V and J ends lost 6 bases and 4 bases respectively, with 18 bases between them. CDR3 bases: TGCAGTGCCCCAAGGGGGGAGGGCGGCACCGGGGAGCTGTTTTTT. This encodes CSAPRGEGGTGELFF.

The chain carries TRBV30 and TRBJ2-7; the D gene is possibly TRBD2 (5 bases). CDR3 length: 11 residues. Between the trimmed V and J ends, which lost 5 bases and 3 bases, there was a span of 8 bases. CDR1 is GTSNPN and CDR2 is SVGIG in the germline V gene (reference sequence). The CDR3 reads CAWAEVYEQYF. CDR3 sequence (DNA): TGTGCCTGGGCGGAGGTCTACGAGCAGTACTTC.

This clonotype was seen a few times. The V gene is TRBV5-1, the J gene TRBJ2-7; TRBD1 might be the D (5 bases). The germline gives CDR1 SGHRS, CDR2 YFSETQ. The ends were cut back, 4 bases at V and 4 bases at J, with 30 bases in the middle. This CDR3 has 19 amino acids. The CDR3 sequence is CASSKPLPDRPTDLYEQYF. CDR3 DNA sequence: TGCGCCAGCAGCAAGCCGCTCCCTGACAGACCGACCGACCTATACGAGCAGTACTTC. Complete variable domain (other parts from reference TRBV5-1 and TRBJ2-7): KAGVTQTPRYLIKTRGQQVTLSCSPISGHRSVSWYQQTPGQGLQFLFEYFSETQRNKGNFPGRFSGRQFSNSRSEMNVSTLELGDSALYLCASSKPLPDRPTDLYEQYFGPGTRLTVT.

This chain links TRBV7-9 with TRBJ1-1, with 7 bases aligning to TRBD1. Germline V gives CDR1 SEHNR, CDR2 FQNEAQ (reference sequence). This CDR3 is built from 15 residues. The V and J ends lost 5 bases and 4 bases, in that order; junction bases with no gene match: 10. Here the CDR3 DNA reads TGTGCCAGCAGCCCGAACAGGGGAGGAATCACTGAAGCTTTCTTT. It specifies CASSPNRGGITEAFF.

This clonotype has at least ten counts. The CDR3 is CASSYAVAGGPEQFF. CDR3 nucleotides: TGTGCCAGCAGTTATGCCGTAGCGGGAGGTCCTGAGCAGTTCTTC. The chain combines TRBV6-5 with TRBJ2-1, with 10 positions matching TRBD2. The CDR3 totals 15 residues. Unmatched junction bases numbered 8, after V lost 3 bases and J lost 9 bases. CDR1 is MNHEY, CDR2 SVGAGI, per germline.

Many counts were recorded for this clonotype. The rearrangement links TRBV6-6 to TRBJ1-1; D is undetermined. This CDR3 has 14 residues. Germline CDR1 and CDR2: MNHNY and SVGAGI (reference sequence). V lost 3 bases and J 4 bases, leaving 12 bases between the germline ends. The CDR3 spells CASSYQALSTEAFF. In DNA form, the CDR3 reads TGTGCCAGCAGTTATCAGGCCTTAAGCACTGAAGCTTTCTTT.

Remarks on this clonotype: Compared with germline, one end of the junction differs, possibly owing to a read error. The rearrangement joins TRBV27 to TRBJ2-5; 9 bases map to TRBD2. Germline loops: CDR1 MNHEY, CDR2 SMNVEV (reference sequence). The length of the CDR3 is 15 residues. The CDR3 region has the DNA TGTGTCAAGGCCGGGCGGGGGGGCCGCCCAGAGACCCAATACTTC. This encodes CVKAGRGGRPETQYF.

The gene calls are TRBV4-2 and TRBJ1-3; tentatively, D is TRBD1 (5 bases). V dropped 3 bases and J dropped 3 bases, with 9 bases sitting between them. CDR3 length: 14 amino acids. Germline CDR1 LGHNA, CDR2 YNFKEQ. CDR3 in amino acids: CASSQGTGGNTIYF. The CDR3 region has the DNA TGTGCCAGCAGCCAGGGGACGGGTGGAAACACCATATATTTT.